The clone carrying this TCR beta chain turned up a few times. Investigators produced naive CD8 libraries from about 19,000 to 1,100,000 sorted cells, drawing on 10%, 30% or 50% RNA. The authors gated naive CD8 T cells as CD8+CD4-CCR7+CD45RA+ for sorting. This CDR3 is built from 15 residues. The germline CDR1 and CDR2 sequences are SGHDT and YYEEEE. The V and J ends lost 1 base and 4 bases respectively, with 12 bases between them. This record belongs to a study of molecular identifiers for immune sequencing clone quantification. It was with previously described methods and listed TCR primers that bulk TCR libraries were made. One entry per CDR3 protein results from TCRdb running MiXCR on the PCR reads. The sample lists 62,000 or so distinct CDR3 sequences, 15% to 20% occurring once.

This chain joins TRBV5-6 and TRBJ1-3; D gene ambiguous. The receptor comes from a human donor in good health. Some libraries in this study had Jurkat cell RNA spiked in. Sample: naive CD8+ T cells from blood, with Jurkat cell RNA spiked in. Indicated subset: FACS-sorted CD8+CD4-CCR7+CD45RA+ naive T cells. In DNA form, the CDR3 reads TGTGCCAGCAGCTTGTGGGGTACCGAAGGAAACACCATATATTTT. Translation: CASSLWGTEGNTIYF.